Each of the 8 T cell receptor beta chains below was sequenced from the same sample in a study of shared clonotypes between healthy human individuals. The method was immunoSEQ multiplex PCR; TCRdb's version includes in-frame clones alone and lacks a portion of them. This sample has under 1,100,000 clones, with about 74% found just once. The sample taken for sequencing was memory CD4+ T cells sorted from blood. Regarding subset: CD45RA-negative fraction. All receptors come from a young man in good health.

This chain joins TRBV9 and TRBJ2-3; D possibly corresponds to TRBD2 (7 bases). CDR1 and CDR2 (germline): SGDLS, YYNGEE. The ends were cut back, 4 bases at V and 6 bases at J, with 18 bases in the middle. CDR3 length: 15 residues. The CDR3 sequence is CASSPWAGASDTQYF. CDR3 coding DNA: TGTGCCAGCAGCCCCTGGGCGGGGGCCTCCGATACGCAGTATTTT.

The chain uses TRBV7-9 and TRBJ1-1; tentative D call: TRBD1 (5 bases). Germline CDR1 reads SEHNR; CDR2 reads FQNEAQ (reference sequence). CDR3 size: 14 residues. Trimming removed 3 bases from V and 10 bases from J, with 18 bases in between. The CDR3 reads CASSFGDGNSGAFF. CDR3 coding DNA: TGTGCCAGCAGCTTTGGGGACGGCAATTCTGGAGCTTTCTTT.

The genes are TRBV5-1 and TRBJ2-7; D is ambiguous. The CDR3 consists of 16 residues. The germline gives CDR1 SGHRS, CDR2 YFSETQ. Trimming left V 0 bases short and J 0 bases short, with 13 bases between. The CDR3 nucleotides read TGCGCCAGCAGCTTGGCCTTTGCGAGAAACTCCTACGAGCAGTACTTC. Translated: CASSLAFARNSYEQYF.

A remark on this clone: The same CDR3 arises from other DNA sequences in this sample as well. The chain couples TRBV5-1 to TRBJ2-3; D is undetermined. Germline V lookup: CDR1 SGHRS, CDR2 YFSETQ. There are 14 residues in the CDR3. Trimming removed 0 bases at V and 1 base at J, with 6 bases between. CDR3 sequence reads: CASSLGGGTDTQYF. CDR3 nucleotide sequence: TGCGCCAGCAGCTTGGGAGGAGGCACAGATACGCAGTATTTT.

The chain recombines TRBV7-8 with TRBJ2-2; tentative D call: TRBD1 (5 bases). V lost 3 bases and J 2 bases, leaving 10 bases between the germline ends. CDR3 length: 15 amino acids. Per the germline V gene, CDR1 is SGHVS and CDR2 is FQNEAQ. The CDR3 nucleotides read TGTGCCAGCAGCTTTGTACAGGCCAACACCGGGGAGCTGTTTTTT. Protein product: CASSFVQANTGELFF.

This clone was seen more than once but under ten times. The chain combines TRBV19 with TRBJ1-2; D perhaps matches TRBD1 (6 bases). CDR3 length: 15 amino acids. Trimming stripped 6 bases from V and 3 bases from J, with 17 bases between. The germline gives CDR1 LNHDA, CDR2 SQIVND (reference sequence). The DNA of the CDR3 is TGTGCCAGTAGACGCGACAGGACTGGAGACTATGGCTACACCTTC. It encodes CASRRDRTGDYGYTF.

J is TRBJ1-3 and V is TRBV10-3, with no clear D. The CDR3 contains 16 residues. Per germline, CDR1 ENHRY and CDR2 SYGVKD. Trimming cost V 5 bases and J 0 bases, with 14 bases left between them. CDR3 region: CAISRAGQSSGNTIYF. The CDR3 DNA is TGTGCCATCAGTAGGGCAGGCCAAAGCTCTGGAAACACCATATATTTT.

This clone was picked up a small number of times. This chain connects TRBV10-3 to TRBJ1-1; 8 bases fit TRBD1. The V segment lost 3 bases and the J segment 6 bases; nucleotides outside the gene matches: 9. This CDR3 has 15 amino acids. Germline V CDR1 and CDR2: ENHRY, SYGVKD. CDR3 DNA sequence: TGTGCCATCAGTGACCAGGGGGCGTATTCCTCTGAAGCTTTCTTT. It encodes CAISDQGAYSSEAFF.